The present T cell receptor beta chain was sequenced within a study of CD8 T cells in Susac syndrome (dated by TCRdb to the late 2010s). About the investigation overall: Whether CD8+ T cell activation and differentiation in Susac syndrome was antigen driven was tested using repertoire sequencing.

The CDR3 has 15 amino acids, counting the end cysteine and phenylalanine. The kept DNA is CDR3 alone, 45 bases in frame from the first base. The germline V gene (reference sequence) supplies CDR1 GTSNPN and CDR2 SVGIG. The V end gives up 2 bases and the J end 2 bases, leaving 4 bases in the junction not matched to a gene. RNA was extracted with the RNeasy kit and about 0.5 to 1 ug was reverse transcribed using random hexamers. The immunoSEQ multiplex PCR assay, which covers 54 Vbeta and 13 Jbeta segments, was used to amplify TCR beta CDR3 regions. Bias from PCR amplification was corrected by using a synthetic template baseline for primer optimization and for computational correction. The authors processed their data as follows. Reads were annotated to V, D and J genes per IMGT and analyzed with immunoSEQ Analyzer, keeping only productive sequences. Clonality was computed as one minus Shannon entropy normalized by log2 of the number of productive unique sequences. Public and private clones were assessed among the 100 most prevalent clones of each patient and control. Susac-specific clones were defined as absent from healthy and MS cohorts, over a thousand published viral clones and other ImmuneACCESS disease sequences. The public reads were reprocessed in TCRdb via fastp at Q25 and MiXCR, keeping in-frame beta chains. Under each unique CDR3 protein, matching rows form one entry showing the most common genes and DNA. The V and J calls were not made by the authors but by TCRdb's processing. The sample data list 100,000 to 150,000 distinct CDR3 sequences, and around 94% of these were observed just once. Roughly 0.087% of the sample lies in the top ten.

Details on this clonotype: The clone's antigen remains unknown. No quality values exist for individual bases; no much larger clone is one base distant.

Peripheral blood CD8+ and CD4+ T cells from healthy donors, Susac syndrome patients and multiple sclerosis patients were profiled by high-throughput TCR beta sequencing. Healthy donors were age- and sex-matched controls. Bulk CD8+ and CD4+ T cells were purified magnetically by negative isolation, whereas CD8+ TEMRA cells were enriched by FACS. Blood was drawn into EDTA tubes, processed within 24 hours, and PBMCs were isolated by density gradient centrifugation. PBMCs destined for TCR sequencing were cryopreserved in liquid nitrogen and later thawed in a 37 °C water bath. The sorted or isolated CD4+, CD8+ and CD8+ TEMRA cells reached a purity of at least 90%. On the study overall, not on this receptor specifically: The number of individuals in the TCR sequencing and HLA analysis was recognized as being relatively small.

The receptor's source is a human donor in good health. The sample was CD4+ T cells from PBMCs. Here the chain combines TRBV30 and TRBJ2-2; 8 bases in the middle match TRBD1. The DNA sequence reads TGTGCCTGGAGTATATCAGGGGGCAACACCGGGGAGCTGTTTTTT. The resulting protein is CAWSISGGNTGELFF. Joined to the reference TRBV30 and TRBJ2-2 proteins, this CDR3 gives the full variable domain: SQTIHQWPATLVQPVGSPLSLECTVEGTSNPNLYWYRQAAGRGLQLLFYSVGIGQISSEVPQNLSASRPQDRQFILSSKKLLLSDSGFYLCAWSISGGNTGELFFGEGSRLTVL.